This TCR beta chain was obtained from a study of T-cell reconstitution after alpha-beta-depleted transplantation in children. Study observations and caveats: As was reported, about two months after transplant, alpha-beta T cells came from several hundred expanded graft clones.

Germline V gene lookup returns CDR1 SEHNR and CDR2 FQNEAQ (reference sequence). Deletions cut 1 base from V and 8 bases from J, with 8 bases between. The CDR3 contains 13 residues. Preparation of the TCRbeta library used unique molecular identifiers. In TCRdb, the PCR reads were re-called with MiXCR into one record per CDR3 protein. Of 400,000 to 450,000 distinct CDR3 sequences in the sample, about 40% were seen once. About this clonotype: Its antigen is currently unknown.

The chain combines TRBV7-9 with TRBJ2-2, with D unclear. The receptor's source is a girl between 2 and 10 years old with aplastic anemia, due to receive a stem cell transplant. The sample in question was PBMCs, obtained before TCRalphabeta/CD19-depleted stem cell transplant. The CDR3 DNA reads TGTGCCAGCAGCTTAGTGTCGGTAGGGGAGCTGTTTTTT. Translation gives CASSLVSVGELFF.